This record looks at one T cell receptor (beta chain) sequence and its context. The V end lost 2 bases, the J end lost 3 bases, and 28 bases lay between the germline ends. The CDR3 is made up of 19 amino acids. Germline V CDR1 and CDR2: GTSNPN, SVGIG (reference sequence). The data were produced by immunoSEQ multiplex PCR, yet TCRdb's version contains in-frame clones alone and is incomplete. The sample contains fewer than 45,000 clones, about 89% of which appear only once. These data come from a study of T cell changes during pregnancy in multiple sclerosis. This receptor was taken from a female donor with multiple sclerosis, enrolled in a pregnancy study. The sample consisted of CD4+ T cells from peripheral blood mononuclear cells, taken in the first trimester of pregnancy. This rearrangement joins TRBV30 to TRBJ1-2; D might be TRBD1 (5 bases). The chain's CDR3 is CAWSPESLFRPPRDYGYTF. The CDR3 nucleotides are TGTGCCTGGAGTCCTGAAAGTTTATTTCGGCCACCCAGGGACTATGGCTACACCTTC.